Shown below are 25 T cell receptor beta chains from a single sample sequenced in a study of shared clonotypes between healthy human individuals. Naive CD8 cells comprised CD45RO-negative, CCR7-positively selected cells, excluding terminally differentiated effector memory CD45RA+ cells. Here immunoSEQ multiplex PCR was the method, and the copy in TCRdb shows in-frame clones only, minus some. The sample yields more than 550,000 clones, 92% seen once. The sequenced sample was naive CD8+ T cells sorted from blood. The receptors derive from a man younger than 45 in good health.

The CDR3 DNA reads TGTGCCAGTAGTATGGACTATTTGCGGGGGGGGTTCCCTGAGCAGTTCTTC. This codes for CASSMDYLRGGFPEQFF. The chain carries TRBV19 and TRBJ2-1; 9 bases are a match to TRBD2. The CDR3 has 17 residues. Germline lookup yields CDR1 LNHDA and CDR2 SQIVND (reference sequence). The V gene end was trimmed by 3 bases and the J gene end by 9 bases; junction bases not matched to a gene: 15.

The chain combines TRBV6-5 with TRBJ2-1, with D perhaps matching TRBD1 (6 bases). Germline CDR1 reads MNHEY; CDR2 reads SVGAGI. Between the trimmed V and J ends, which lost 2 bases and 10 bases, there was a span of 12 bases. The CDR3 runs 13 residues. The CDR3 DNA reads TGTGCCAGCAGTTACGAGGGGGTGAGGGAGCAGTTCTTC. Translating it yields CASSYEGVREQFF.

CDR3 sequence: CSARDVGEAFF. DNA for the CDR3: TGCAGTGCTAGAGATGTTGGTGAAGCTTTCTTT. The chain carries TRBV20-1 and TRBJ1-1; no reliable D call. V lost 0 bases, J lost 7 bases, and 6 bases lay in between. The CDR3 length is 11 residues. CDR1 is DFQATT, CDR2 SNEGSKA, per germline (reference sequence).

The CDR3 spells CASSLSVAGGGYEQYF. CDR3 bases: TGTGCCAGCAGTTTATCCGTGGCGGGAGGGGGGTACGAGCAGTACTTC. V and J are TRBV27 and TRBJ2-7; 9 bases fit TRBD2. V shed 0 bases, J shed 4 bases, and the junction held 7 bases outside the gene matches. The germline V gene has CDR1 MNHEY and CDR2 SMNVEV (reference sequence). The CDR3 consists of 16 residues.

The CDR3 is CASSSSDTGELFF. The CDR3 DNA reads TGTGCCAGCAGCTCCTCCGACACCGGGGAGCTGTTTTTT. The chain employs TRBV7-9 and TRBJ2-2, with D hard to call. Trimming removed 4 bases from V and 3 bases from J, with 6 bases in between. This CDR3 region has 13 residues. CDR1 and CDR2 (germline): SEHNR, FQNEAQ (reference sequence).

This chain links TRBV6-1 with TRBJ1-1; 9 bases are shared with TRBD1. Germline CDR1 and CDR2: MNHNS and SASEGT. Unmatched junction bases numbered 10, after V lost 6 bases and J lost 5 bases. The length of the CDR3 is 15 residues. CDR3 DNA: TGTGCCAGCAGCCTAGGACAGGGGCTGGAAACTGAAGCTTTCTTT. It encodes CASSLGQGLETEAFF.

The J gene is TRBJ2-3, the V gene TRBV9; perhaps TRBD2 as D (6 bases). The V end lost 3 bases, the J end lost 2 bases, and 10 bases lay between the germline ends. Germline V gene sequence: CDR1 SGDLS, CDR2 YYNGEE. The CDR3 has 14 residues. In DNA form, the CDR3 reads TGTGCCAGCAGCGAACTAGCCACCACAGATACGCAGTATTTT. Its translation: CASSELATTDTQYF.

The chain carries TRBV19 and TRBJ1-5; TRBD1 might be the D (6 bases). V lost 7 bases and J 3 bases, leaving 10 bases between the germline ends. Germline loops: CDR1 LNHDA, CDR2 SQIVND (reference sequence). CDR3 length: 13 amino acids. The chain's CDR3 is CASNTGYNQPQHF. The CDR3 DNA sequence: TGTGCCAGTAATACAGGGTACAATCAGCCCCAGCATTTT.

The chain uses TRBV6-5 and TRBJ2-7; 11 bases line up with TRBD2. Germline V lookup: CDR1 MNHEY, CDR2 SVGAGI. V lost 4 bases and J lost 4; bases outside the gene matches: 3. CDR3 length: 14 amino acids. CDR3 DNA: TGTGCCAGCAGTTTAACTAGCGGGAGTTACGAGCAGTACTTC. This sequence encodes CASSLTSGSYEQYF.

The rearrangement uses TRBV6-5 and TRBJ2-1; D possibly corresponds to TRBD2 (6 bases). The CDR3 runs to 15 residues. Germline lookup yields CDR1 MNHEY and CDR2 SVGAGI. V was trimmed by 3 bases and J by 9 bases, leaving 18 bases between them. The CDR3 region has the DNA TGTGCCAGCAGTTATGAGGCGGGGCTAAGGGTTGAGCAGTTCTTC. Its protein is CASSYEAGLRVEQFF.

This clone came up a few times. This chain uses TRBV28 with TRBJ2-7; D perhaps matches TRBD1 (6 bases). Trimming left V 4 bases short and J 0 bases short, with 10 bases between. CDR3 length equals 14 residues. Germline CDR1 is MDHEN and CDR2 is SYDVKM. CDR3 residues: CASSSRTDSYEQYF. The CDR3 DNA reads as TGTGCCAGCAGTTCTCGGACAGACTCCTACGAGCAGTACTTC.

The genes are TRBV7-9 and TRBJ2-2; D unresolved. The CDR3 is made up of 12 amino acids. Trimming took 5 bases from V and 7 from J, leaving 8 bases between them. From germline, CDR1 is SEHNR and CDR2 FQNEAQ (reference sequence). The CDR3 DNA reads as TGTGCCAGCAGCATTAGAGGCGGGGAGCTGTTTTTT. Its protein is CASSIRGGELFF.

The CDR3 region has the DNA TGTGCCTGTCAGGGGGTGAATCAGCCCCAGCATTTT. Translating it yields CACQGVNQPQHF. The V and J genes are TRBV30 and TRBJ1-5; the match to TRBD1 covers 7 bases. The CDR3 covers 12 residues. From germline, CDR1 is GTSNPN and CDR2 SVGIG (reference sequence). V dropped 6 bases and J dropped 4; count of bases not matched to a gene: 3.

The V and J genes are TRBV29-1 and TRBJ1-1, with a tentative D call TRBD1 (6 bases). There are 12 residues in the CDR3. Germline values: CDR1 SQVTM, CDR2 ANQGSEA. The germline V and J ends were trimmed by 1 base and 12 bases, with 15 bases remaining between them. CDR3 DNA sequence: TGCAGCGTTGAAGGTCTCGAGGGGGGAACTTTCTTT. This encodes CSVEGLEGGTFF. The full variable domain, its missing parts supplied by reference TRBV29-1 and TRBJ1-1, is SAVISQKPSRDICQRGTSLTIQCQVDSQVTMMFWYRQQPGQSLTLIATANQGSEATYESGFVIDKFPISRPNLTFSTLTVSNMSPEDSSIYLCSVEGLEGGTFFGQGTRLTVV.

This clone appeared a few times. The V call is TRBV7-9, the J call TRBJ2-3, with no clear D. V was pared by 5 bases and J by 14 bases, with 17 bases between. CDR1 is SEHNR and CDR2 is FQNEAQ in the germline V gene (reference sequence). CDR3 length: 12 residues. The CDR3 here is CASSPTPPQWYF. The CDR3 DNA follows: TGTGCCAGCAGCCCCACCCCCCCACAGTGGTATTTT.

The chain joins TRBV5-5 to TRBJ2-1, with D possibly being TRBD2 (5 bases). V was clipped by 0 bases and J by 3 bases, with 13 bases between them. Germline lookup yields CDR1 SGHKS and CDR2 YYEKEE (reference sequence). The CDR3 loop spans 16 amino acids. The CDR3, as DNA: TGTGCCAGCAGCTTGGCGGACTTCCTACGCTACAATGAGCAGTTCTTC. This codes for CASSLADFLRYNEQFF.

The V call is TRBV4-3, the J call TRBJ2-7; 12 bases are shared with TRBD2. V gave up 5 bases and J gave up 7 bases; unmatched junction bases: 6. This CDR3 is 14 amino acids long. Per germline, CDR1 LGHNA and CDR2 YSLEER. The CDR3 reads CASSTTSGRYEQYF. In DNA, the CDR3 is TGCGCCAGCAGCACTACTAGCGGGAGGTATGAGCAGTACTTC.

This sequence joins TRBV6-5 and TRBJ1-2; tentatively, D is TRBD1 (5 bases). V was clipped by 3 bases and J by 1 base, with 12 bases between them. Germline V lookup: CDR1 MNHEY, CDR2 SVGAGI. The CDR3 consists of 15 residues. CDR3 DNA: TGTGCCAGCAGTTATGGGCCAGGGATTAACTATGGCTACACCTTC. This gives the protein CASSYGPGINYGYTF.

The gene calls are TRBV10-1 and TRBJ1-1; weak D call: TRBD1 (6 bases). Trimming shortened V by 3 bases and J by 3 bases, and 14 bases separated the two germline ends. From germline, CDR1 is WNHNN and CDR2 SYGVQD (reference sequence). The CDR3 is 15 residues long. The CDR3 nucleotides read TGCGCCAGCAGTGAAACTACAGGGTCGGACACTGAAGCTTTCTTT. Translated, it gives CASSETTGSDTEAFF.

This sequence joins TRBV7-6 and TRBJ1-1, with D unclear. The CDR3 length is 15 residues. V was cut by 3 bases and J by 6 bases, with 17 bases left in between. Germline V gene sequence: CDR1 SGHVS, CDR2 FNYEAQ. CDR3 DNA sequence: TGTGCCAGCAGCTTGGGTCATACTTTGCTGGCTGAAGCTTTCTTT. This encodes CASSLGHTLLAEAFF.

This clone appeared once. The chain links TRBV4-1 to TRBJ2-1, with TRBD2 identical over 10 bases. Germline lookup yields CDR1 MGHRA and CDR2 YSYEKL. The length of the CDR3 is 16 residues. J was trimmed by 7 bases and V by 0 bases; bases with no gene match: 6. This chain's CDR3 is CASSQDSALAGNEQFF. As DNA, the CDR3 is TGCGCCAGCAGCCAAGATTCGGCACTAGCGGGGAATGAGCAGTTCTTC.

The chain joins TRBV2 to TRBJ2-3, with 7 nucleotides matching TRBD2. This CDR3 contains 18 residues. In germline, CDR1 is SNHLY, CDR2 FYNNEI. Trimming cost V 0 bases and J 1 base; bases outside gene matches: 10. CDR3 sequence: CASSEAVGGPRGTDTQYF. In nucleotides, the CDR3 is TGTGCCAGCAGTGAAGCGGTGGGAGGGCCTAGGGGCACAGATACGCAGTATTTT.

The rearrangement uses TRBV25-1 and TRBJ2-5; 11 nucleotides match TRBD1. Germline loops: CDR1 MGHDK, CDR2 SYGVNS. The V segment lost 6 bases and the J segment 6 bases; nucleotides outside the gene matches: 9. The CDR3 loop spans 15 amino acids. This chain's CDR3 is CASRNGTGGRKTQYF. Here the CDR3 DNA reads TGTGCCAGCAGGAACGGGACAGGGGGTCGGAAGACCCAGTACTTC.

This chain connects TRBV13 to TRBJ2-4; D is tentatively TRBD1 or TRBD2 (6 bases each). V was cut by 4 bases and J by 8 bases, with 21 bases left in between. CDR3 length equals 16 residues. The germline V gene has CDR1 PRHDT and CDR2 FYEKMQ (reference sequence). The CDR3 nucleotides are TGTGCCAGCAGCTCTAACATAAGGGGGGTAGTGGACATTCAGTACTTC. It specifies CASSSNIRGVVDIQYF.

In its sample, this clone was seen many times. The chain joins TRBV9 to TRBJ2-3; TRBD1 aligns across 8 bases. V dropped 3 bases and J dropped 3; count of bases not matched to a gene: 9. CDR1 is SGDLS, CDR2 YYNGEE, per germline. This CDR3 is 16 amino acids long. The chain's CDR3 is CASSARLGQGTDTQYF. The DNA of the CDR3 is TGTGCCAGCAGCGCCCGACTCGGACAGGGAACAGATACGCAGTATTTT.